The rows below give T cell receptor beta chains drawn from one sample of a study of CD8 T cells in ankylosing spondylitis. TCRdb redid the calling of the 5' RACE reads with MiXCR, one entry per CDR3 protein. Among about 750,000 distinct CDR3 sequences listed, 15% to 20% were seen once. Sequencing was performed on blood, either unsorted or a sorted T cell fraction (not recorded which). The receptors stem from a male donor with ankylosing spondylitis. The CDR3 runs from the conserved cysteine through the conserved F or W. Each record gives: V gene, D gene, J gene, clone size, CDR3 DNA, CDR3 protein. A D gene is named only where the DNA matches it firmly. The listing skips clone size in some rows; elsewhere it reads once, few, many or a size class.

TRBV27	-	TRBJ1-1	-	TGTGCCAGCAGGTCAGGACAGTTGAACACTGAAGCTTTCTTT	CASRSGQLNTEAFF
TRBV30	-	TRBJ1-1	-	TGTGCCTGGAGTGTCGGAGCTGAAGCTTTCTTT	CAWSVGAEAFF
TRBV28	-	TRBJ2-3	few	TGTGCCAGCACCGTCGGGAGTACCTCCACAGATACGCAGTATTTT	CASTVGSTSTDTQYF
TRBV5-8	TRBD1	TRBJ1-6	few	TGTGCCAGCAGTAAAACGCCCGGGACAGCGAATTCACCCCTCCACTTT	CASSKTPGTANSPLHF
TRBV6-1	TRBD2	TRBJ2-1	many	TGTGCCAGCAGGCCAGCGGGAGGGAATGAGCAGTTCTTC	CASRPAGGNEQFF
TRBV27	-	TRBJ2-5	-	TGTGCCAGCAGTTTCTCGAGTTTTGGAGAGACCCAGTACTTC	CASSFSSFGETQYF
TRBV9	TRBD1	TRBJ2-3	-	TGTGCCAGCAGCCCACTCACACAGGGGGCAAGCACAGATACGCAGTATTTT	CASSPLTQGASTDTQYF
TRBV27	TRBD2	TRBJ2-3	-	TGTGCCAGCAGTCTTAGCGGGAGGCGTGGCACAGATACGCAGTATTTT	CASSLSGRRGTDTQYF
TRBV20-1	-	TRBJ2-7	few	TGCAGTGCTAGAGATCAGGTGGGGACCTACGAGCAGTACTTC	CSARDQVGTYEQYF
TRBV2	-	TRBJ1-5	few	TGTGCCAGCAGTGACGTGAGCAATCAGCCCCAGCATTTT	CASSDVSNQPQHF
TRBV20-1	-	TRBJ2-7	-	TGCAGTGCTAGAGTGGGCAGGGGAGACGAGCAGTACTTC	CSARVGRGDEQYF
TRBV28	-	TRBJ2-7	-	TGTGCCAGCAGTTTAGCGCCCGACTACGAACAGTACTTC	CASSLAPDYEQYF
TRBV7-9	-	TRBJ2-1	few	TGTGCCAGCAGGGCTACTATTAATGAGCAGTTCTTC	CASRATINEQFF
TRBV5-1	-	TRBJ2-5	-	TGCGCCAGCACCGAGAGACCTTTACCCCTCCAAGAGACCCAGTACTTC	CASTERPLPLQETQYF
TRBV5-1	-	TRBJ1-1	-	TGCGCCAGCAGCTTGTTCCCTGAACGGGGGCAGAACACTGAAGCTTTCTTT	CASSLFPERGQNTEAFF
TRBV2	-	TRBJ2-5	few	TGTGCCAGCAGTGAGGGCGGCAGTTCACTGGTGGAGACCCAGTACTTC	CASSEGGSSLVETQYF
TRBV29-1	TRBD2	TRBJ2-1	few	TGCAGCGTTGAGAGGCTAGCGGGAGAGGGCAATGAGCAGTTCTTC	CSVERLAGEGNEQFF
TRBV19	TRBD1	TRBJ2-7	few	TGTGCCAGGGGACATCCGGGACAGATCTACGAGCAGTACTTC	CARGHPGQIYEQYF
TRBV29-1	TRBD1	TRBJ1-4	few	TGCAGCGTTGATCTAGGACAGGGGGCCCTTAATGAAAAACTGTTTTTT	CSVDLGQGALNEKLFF
TRBV20-1	TRBD1	TRBJ1-5	few	TGCAGTGCCCCGGGACAGGGGGGGGTCAATCAGCCCCAGCATTTT	CSAPGQGGVNQPQHF
TRBV29-1	-	TRBJ2-4	few	TGCAGCGTTGAGGGTAGCTTAGGCCATAAAAACATTCAGTACTTC	CSVEGSLGHKNIQYF
TRBV10-2	-	TRBJ1-6	-	TGCGCCAGTAGATCTTCCGGGACCGCGAATTCACCCCTCCACTTT	CASRSSGTANSPLHF
TRBV5-1	-	TRBJ1-2	many	TGTGCCAGCAGCTTAGGCTCAGGGGATGGCTACACCTTC	CASSLGSGDGYTF
TRBV7-2	TRBD2	TRBJ2-5	-	TGTGCCAGCAGCCCCTCGGGACTAGCGGGGGGACAGACCCAGTACTTC	CASSPSGLAGGQTQYF
TRBV28	TRBD2	TRBJ2-7	-	TGTGCCAGCACTACCGGGACTAGCGGACACTACGAGCAGTACTTC	CASTTGTSGHYEQYF
TRBV11-2	-	TRBJ2-3	many	TGTGCCAGCAGCTTAAGTATTGCCGATACGCAGTATTTT	CASSLSIADTQYF
TRBV4-3	-	TRBJ2-6	few	TGCGCCACCGCTGACAGCCTTGGGGCCAATGTCCTGACTTTC	CATADSLGANVLTF
TRBV7-3	TRBD1	TRBJ2-2	-	TGTGCCAGCAGCGTACAAAGTCGCCCCGCCGGGACAGGGAACACCGGGGAGCTGTTTTTT	CASSVQSRPAGTGNTGELFF
TRBV20-1	-	TRBJ2-4	once	TGCAGTGCTAGACAGATCGGGGGCCCAATTCAGTACTTC	CSARQIGGPIQYF
TRBV19	-	TRBJ1-1	-	TGTGCCAGTAGTACCGTTCAAGATCCGGTTCGGCGAACTGAAGCTTTCTTT	CASSTVQDPVRRTEAFF
TRBV12-3/TRBV12-4	-	TRBJ2-1	few	TGTGCCAGCAGTCTACCATCAGGGGAGCAGTTCTTC	CASSLPSGEQFF
TRBV10-3	-	TRBJ1-1	-	TGTGCCATCAGGGGGCCGTCAGGGGACGGTGAAGCTTTCTTT	CAIRGPSGDGEAFF
TRBV20-1	-	TRBJ2-1	-	TGCAGTGCTAGGTGGCAGCAGCCCTTCTACAATGAGCAGTTCTTC	CSARWQQPFYNEQFF
TRBV3-1	-	TRBJ1-3	-	TGTGCCAGCAGCCAGGAGATCACGAAAATATATTTT	CASSQEITKIYF
TRBV12-3/TRBV12-4	TRBD1	TRBJ1-5	few	TGTGCCAGCAGCAAACAATCGGACAGGGGAACTCAGCCCCAGCATTTT	CASSKQSDRGTQPQHF
TRBV5-5	TRBD1	TRBJ1-1	few	TGTGCCAGCAGCGGGGCGACAGGGGAGATTGAAGCTTTCTTT	CASSGATGEIEAFF
TRBV20-1	-	TRBJ1-1	few	TGCAGTGCTAGGCCCCTCAAGAACACTGAAGCTTTCTTT	CSARPLKNTEAFF
TRBV28	TRBD1	TRBJ2-3	few	TGTGCCAGCAGTTTATTGAGTACAGGGGGCGGCACAGATACGCAGTATTTT	CASSLLSTGGGTDTQYF
TRBV11-3	-	TRBJ2-1	-	TGTGCCAGCAGCGCCCTAACAGGGTTTAGCTCCTACAATGAGCAGTTCTTC	CASSALTGFSSYNEQFF
TRBV5-1	TRBD1	TRBJ2-6	few	TGCGCCAGCAGCCTCCGACAGGGTTCCGGGGCCAACGTCCTGACTTTC	CASSLRQGSGANVLTF
TRBV20-1	-	TRBJ1-1	-	TGCAGTGCTGGGGAGCCAGAAGCTTTCTTT	CSAGEPEAFF
TRBV4-1	-	TRBJ2-1	many	TGCGCCAGCAGCCCACCGAGATCCTACAATGAGCAGTTCTTC	CASSPPRSYNEQFF
TRBV7-3	-	TRBJ2-7	few	TGTGCCAGCAGCACCCGGGACTCAGACACACAGTACTTC	CASSTRDSDTQYF
TRBV18	-	TRBJ2-5	-	TGTGCCAGCTCACCACCGCCGGCAGAGACCAAGTACTTC	CASSPPPAETKYF
TRBV5-1	-	TRBJ2-7	few	TGCGCCAGCAGCTTACCCGGACGTCCCCTCCCCTACGAGCAGTACTTC	CASSLPGRPLPYEQYF